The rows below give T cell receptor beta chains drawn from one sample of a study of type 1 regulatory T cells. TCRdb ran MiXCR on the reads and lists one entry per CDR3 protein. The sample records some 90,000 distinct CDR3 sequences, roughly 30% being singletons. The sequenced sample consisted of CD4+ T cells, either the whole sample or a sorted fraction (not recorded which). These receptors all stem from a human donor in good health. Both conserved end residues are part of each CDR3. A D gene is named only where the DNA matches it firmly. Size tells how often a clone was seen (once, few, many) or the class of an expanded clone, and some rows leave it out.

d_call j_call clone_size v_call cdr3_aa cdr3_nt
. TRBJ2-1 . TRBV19 CASSLPGLGNEQFF TGTGCCAGTAGCTTGCCGGGACTCGGGAATGAGCAGTTCTTC
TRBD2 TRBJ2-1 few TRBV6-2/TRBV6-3 CASRTASGRPSDEQFF TGTGCCAGCAGGACTGCTAGCGGGAGACCCTCGGATGAGCAGTTCTTC
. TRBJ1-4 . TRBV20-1 CSARESMTSNEKLFF TGCAGTGCTAGAGAGTCGATGACCTCTAATGAAAAACTGTTTTTT
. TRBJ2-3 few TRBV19 CASSFLASDTQYF TGTGCCAGTAGTTTCCTAGCGTCAGATACGCAGTATTTT
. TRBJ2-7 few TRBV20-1 CSAYEGEQYF TGCAGTGCATACGAGGGCGAGCAGTACTTC
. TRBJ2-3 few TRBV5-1 CASSPQLTDTQYF TGCGCCAGCAGCCCTCAACTAACAGATACGCAGTATTTT
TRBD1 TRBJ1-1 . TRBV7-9 CASSRTGGNTEAFF TGTGCCAGCAGCCGGACAGGGGGGAACACTGAAGCTTTCTTT
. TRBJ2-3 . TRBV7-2 CASSRDPTDTQYF TGTGCCAGCAGCCGGGATCCCACAGATACGCAGTATTTT
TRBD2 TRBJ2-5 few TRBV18 CASRLAGREQETQYF TGTGCCAGCCGACTAGCGGGACGCGAACAAGAGACCCAGTACTTC
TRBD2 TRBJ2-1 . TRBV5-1 CASSLEGLAGINLIYNEQFF TGCGCCAGCAGCTTGGAGGGACTAGCGGGAATTAACCTAATTTACAATGAGCAGTTCTTC
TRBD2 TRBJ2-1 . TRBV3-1 CASSPVGGGRGNEQFF TGTGCCAGCAGCCCCGTCGGTGGCGGGAGAGGCAATGAGCAGTTCTTC
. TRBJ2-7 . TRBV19 CASSIAPRREGSYEQYF TGTGCCAGTAGTATAGCCCCTCGGCGCGAGGGCTCCTACGAGCAGTACTTC
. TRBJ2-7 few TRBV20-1 CSARDHAGSYEQYF TGCAGTGCTAGAGATCACGCAGGCTCCTACGAGCAGTACTTC
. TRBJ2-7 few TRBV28 CASSNQDRTSEQYF TGTGCCAGCAGCAACCAGGACCGGACGTCCGAGCAGTACTTC
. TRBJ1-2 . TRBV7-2 CASSLVFKESGYTF TGTGCCAGCAGCTTAGTTTTCAAGGAGAGTGGCTACACCTTC
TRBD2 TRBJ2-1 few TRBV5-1 CASSLDGREAYNEQFF TGCGCCAGCAGCTTGGACGGGCGGGAGGCCTACAATGAGCAGTTCTTC
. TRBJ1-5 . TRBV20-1 CSARDIENWTDAQPQHF TGCAGTGCTAGAGATATCGAAAACTGGACAGATGCCCAGCCCCAGCATTTT
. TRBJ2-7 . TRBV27 CASINRVNEQYF TGTGCCAGTATTAATCGGGTAAACGAGCAGTACTTC
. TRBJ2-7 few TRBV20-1 CSAITGDEQYF TGCAGTGCTATTACGGGAGACGAGCAGTACTTC
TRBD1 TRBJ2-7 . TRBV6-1 CASRPGQGGYEQYF TGTGCCAGTCGCCCGGGACAGGGGGGCTACGAGCAGTACTTC
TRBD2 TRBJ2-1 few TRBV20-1 CSALSQSGRFRNEQFF TGCAGTGCCCTATCCCAAAGCGGGAGGTTTCGCAATGAGCAGTTCTTC
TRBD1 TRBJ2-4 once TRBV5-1 CASSFGQGRDIQYF TGCGCCAGCAGCTTCGGACAGGGAAGGGACATTCAGTACTTC
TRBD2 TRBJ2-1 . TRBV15 CATSRGLGTSFHEQFF TGTGCCACCAGCAGAGGACTTGGGACTAGTTTCCATGAGCAGTTCTTC
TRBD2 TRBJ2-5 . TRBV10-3 CAISTAGTREETQYF TGTGCCATCAGCACAGCCGGGACTAGGGAAGAGACCCAGTACTTC
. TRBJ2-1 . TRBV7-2 CASSDGRSYNEQFF TGTGCCAGCAGTGACGGAAGATCCTACAATGAGCAGTTCTTC
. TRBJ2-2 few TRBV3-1 CASSQIGTANTGELFF TGTGCCAGCAGCCAAATAGGGACTGCGAACACCGGGGAGCTGTTTTTT
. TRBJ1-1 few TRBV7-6 CASRLTVGGLSAFF TGTGCCAGCCGCCTTACGGTCGGCGGGCTGAGCGCTTTCTTT
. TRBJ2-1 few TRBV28 CASRKLEGEQFF TGTGCCAGCAGGAAACTCGAAGGGGAGCAGTTCTTC
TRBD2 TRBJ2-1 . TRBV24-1 CATSGVAGALNEQFF TGTGCCACCAGTGGCGTAGCGGGAGCACTGAATGAGCAGTTCTTC
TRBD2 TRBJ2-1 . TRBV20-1 CSASPFSGPYNEQFF TGTAGTGCTAGCCCCTTTAGCGGGCCTTACAATGAGCAGTTCTTC
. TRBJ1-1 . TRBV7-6 CASSLSSPGPNTEAFF TGTGCCAGCAGCTTATCTTCACCAGGGCCGAACACTGAAGCTTTCTTT
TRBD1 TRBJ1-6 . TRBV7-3 CASSLRGQGYSPLHF TGTGCCAGCAGCTTACGCGGACAGGGGTATTCACCCCTCCACTTT
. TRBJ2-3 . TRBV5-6 CASSFSQGTDTQYF TGTGCCAGCAGCTTCAGTCAGGGCACAGATACGCAGTATTTT
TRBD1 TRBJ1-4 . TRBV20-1 CSARDRTDRATNEKLFF TGCAGTGCTAGAGATCGGACCGACAGGGCAACTAATGAAAAACTGTTTTTT
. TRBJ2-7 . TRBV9 CASDRDSQGEQYF TGTGCCAGCGACCGGGACTCCCAGGGCGAGCAGTACTTC
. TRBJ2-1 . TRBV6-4 CASSEGGEQFF TGTGCCAGCAGCGAGGGAGGTGAGCAGTTCTTC
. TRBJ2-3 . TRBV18 CASSPPVGTDTQYF TGTGCCAGCTCACCACCGGTGGGTACAGATACGCAGTATTTT
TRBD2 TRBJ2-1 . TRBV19 CASSTPAGRLAIEQFF TGTGCCAGTAGTACCCCGGCGGGTCGACTAGCAATTGAGCAGTTCTTC
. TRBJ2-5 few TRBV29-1 CSVDRFHQGRETQYF TGCAGCGTTGATAGGTTCCACCAGGGTAGAGAGACCCAGTACTTC
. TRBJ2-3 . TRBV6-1 CASLGLADDTQYF TGTGCCTCGCTGGGGCTAGCTGATGATACGCAGTATTTT
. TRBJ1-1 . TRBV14 CASSGHAEAFF TGTGCCAGCAGCGGTCATGCTGAAGCTTTCTTT
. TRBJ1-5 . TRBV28 CASSWGGSNQPQHF TGTGCCAGCAGTTGGGGAGGAAGCAATCAGCCCCAGCATTTT
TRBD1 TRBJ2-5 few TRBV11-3 CASSRGGGQGAQETQYF TGTGCCAGCAGCCGCGGGGGGGGACAGGGGGCCCAAGAGACCCAGTACTTC
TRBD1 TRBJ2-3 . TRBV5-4 CASSYDRGQVDTQYF TGTGCCAGCAGTTACGACAGGGGGCAGGTAGATACGCAGTATTTT
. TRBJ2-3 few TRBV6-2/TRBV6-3 CASDRGGAEDTQYF TGTGCCAGCGATCGGGGCGGGGCCGAGGATACGCAGTATTTT
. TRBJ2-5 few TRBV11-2 CASSLTRIEWMTQYF TGTGCCAGCAGCCTGACACGGATTGAATGGATGACCCAGTACTTC
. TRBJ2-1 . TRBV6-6 CASAPAGDEQFF TGTGCCAGCGCCCCTGCGGGCGATGAGCAGTTCTTC
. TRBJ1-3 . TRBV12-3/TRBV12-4 CASGDIPQSGNTIYF TGTGCCAGCGGAGATATCCCCCAGTCTGGAAACACCATATATTTT
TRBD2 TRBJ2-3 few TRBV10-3 CAISASGRAGSTDTQYF TGTGCCATCAGTGCTAGCGGGAGGGCCGGTAGCACAGATACGCAGTATTTT
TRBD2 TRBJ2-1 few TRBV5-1 CASSLSTSGSHYNEQFF TGCGCCAGCAGCTTGTCGACTAGCGGGAGCCATTACAATGAGCAGTTCTTC
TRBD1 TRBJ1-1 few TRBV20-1 CSARDDRTGTEAFF TGCAGTGCTAGAGATGATAGGACAGGGACTGAAGCTTTCTTT
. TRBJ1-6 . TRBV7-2 CASSLSRYNSPLHF TGTGCCAGCAGCTTATCCCGGTATAATTCACCCCTCCACTTT
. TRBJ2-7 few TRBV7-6 CASSRDSVGEQYF TGTGCCAGCAGCAGGGACTCCGTGGGGGAGCAGTACTTC
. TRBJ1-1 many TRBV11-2 CASSLGQTNTEAFF TGTGCCAGCAGCCTCGGACAGACCAACACTGAAGCTTTCTTT
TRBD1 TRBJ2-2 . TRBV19 CASRTGVEAGELFF TGTGCCAGCAGGACAGGGGTTGAAGCCGGGGAGCTGTTTTTT